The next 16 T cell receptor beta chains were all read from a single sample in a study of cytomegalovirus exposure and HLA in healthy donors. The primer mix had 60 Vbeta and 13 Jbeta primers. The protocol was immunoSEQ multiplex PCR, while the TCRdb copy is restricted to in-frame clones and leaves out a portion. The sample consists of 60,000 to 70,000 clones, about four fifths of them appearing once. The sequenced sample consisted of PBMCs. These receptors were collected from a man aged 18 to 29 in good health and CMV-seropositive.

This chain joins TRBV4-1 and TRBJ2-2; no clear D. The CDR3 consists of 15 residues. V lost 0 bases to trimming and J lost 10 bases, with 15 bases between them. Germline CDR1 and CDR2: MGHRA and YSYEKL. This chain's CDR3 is CASSQDLFGVTELFF. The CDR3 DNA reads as TGCGCCAGCAGCCAAGATCTATTTGGAGTGACGGAGCTGTTTTTT.

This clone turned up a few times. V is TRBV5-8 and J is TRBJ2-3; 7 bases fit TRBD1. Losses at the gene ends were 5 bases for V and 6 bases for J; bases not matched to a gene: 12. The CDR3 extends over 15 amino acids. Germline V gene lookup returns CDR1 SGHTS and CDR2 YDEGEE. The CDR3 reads CASSIGTAAGDTQYF. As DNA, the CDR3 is TGTGCCAGCAGTATCGGGACAGCGGCAGGCGATACGCAGTATTTT.

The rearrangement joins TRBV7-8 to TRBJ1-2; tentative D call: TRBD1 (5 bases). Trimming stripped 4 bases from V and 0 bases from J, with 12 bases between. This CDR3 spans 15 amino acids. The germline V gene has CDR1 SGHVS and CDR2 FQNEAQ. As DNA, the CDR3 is TGTGCCAGCAGCTCCAGCGACAGTACTAACTATGGCTACACCTTC. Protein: CASSSSDSTNYGYTF.

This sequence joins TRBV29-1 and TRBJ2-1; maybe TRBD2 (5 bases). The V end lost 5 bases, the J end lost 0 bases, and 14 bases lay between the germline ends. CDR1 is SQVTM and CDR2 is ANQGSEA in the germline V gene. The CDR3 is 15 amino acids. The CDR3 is CSVPRPGNSYNEQFF. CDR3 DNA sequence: TGCAGCGTTCCTCGGCCGGGAAACTCCTACAATGAGCAGTTCTTC.

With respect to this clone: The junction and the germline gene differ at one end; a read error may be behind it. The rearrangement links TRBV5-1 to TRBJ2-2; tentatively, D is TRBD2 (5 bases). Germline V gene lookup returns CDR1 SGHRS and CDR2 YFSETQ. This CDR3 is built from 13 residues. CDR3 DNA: TGCGCCAGCAGTTTGGTGGGAGCCGGGGAGCTGTTTTTT. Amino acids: CASSLVGAGELFF.

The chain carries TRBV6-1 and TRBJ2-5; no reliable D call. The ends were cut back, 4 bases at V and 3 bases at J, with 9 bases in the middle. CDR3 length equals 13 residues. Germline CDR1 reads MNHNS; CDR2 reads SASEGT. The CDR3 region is CASSGAVKETQYF. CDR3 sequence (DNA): TGTGCCAGCAGTGGGGCAGTAAAAGAGACCCAGTACTTC.

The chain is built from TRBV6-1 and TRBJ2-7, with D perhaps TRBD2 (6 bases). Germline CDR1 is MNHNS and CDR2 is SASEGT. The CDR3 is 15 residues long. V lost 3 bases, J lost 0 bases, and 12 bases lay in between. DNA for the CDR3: TGTGCCAGCAGTGACCTGGGGGGAACCTCCTACGAGCAGTACTTC. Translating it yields CASSDLGGTSYEQYF.

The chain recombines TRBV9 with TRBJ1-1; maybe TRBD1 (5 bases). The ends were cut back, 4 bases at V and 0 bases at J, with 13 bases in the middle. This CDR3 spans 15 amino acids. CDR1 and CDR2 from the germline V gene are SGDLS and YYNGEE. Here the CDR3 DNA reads TGTGCCAGCAGCCTCGACAGCCCCATGAACACTGAAGCTTTCTTT. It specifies CASSLDSPMNTEAFF.

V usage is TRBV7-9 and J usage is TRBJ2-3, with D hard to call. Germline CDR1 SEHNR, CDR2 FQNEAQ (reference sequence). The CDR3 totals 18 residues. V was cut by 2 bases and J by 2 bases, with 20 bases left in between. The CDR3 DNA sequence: TGTGCCAGCAGCTTATCTTTCATGGATAGACTTGCCACAGATACGCAGTATTTT. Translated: CASSLSFMDRLATDTQYF.

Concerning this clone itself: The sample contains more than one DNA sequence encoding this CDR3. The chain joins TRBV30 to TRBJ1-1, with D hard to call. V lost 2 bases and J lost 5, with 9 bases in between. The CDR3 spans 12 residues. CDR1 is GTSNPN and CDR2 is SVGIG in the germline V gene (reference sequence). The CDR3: CAWSLPGTEAFF. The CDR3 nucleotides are TGTGCCTGGAGTCTCCCGGGGACTGAAGCTTTCTTT.

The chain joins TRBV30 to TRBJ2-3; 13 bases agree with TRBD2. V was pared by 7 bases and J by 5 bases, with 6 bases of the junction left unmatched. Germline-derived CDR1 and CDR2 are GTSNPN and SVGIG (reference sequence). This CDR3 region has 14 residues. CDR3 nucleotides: TGTGCCTCCCGGACTAGCGGGGGCGGAGATACGCAGTATTTT. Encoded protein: CASRTSGGGDTQYF.

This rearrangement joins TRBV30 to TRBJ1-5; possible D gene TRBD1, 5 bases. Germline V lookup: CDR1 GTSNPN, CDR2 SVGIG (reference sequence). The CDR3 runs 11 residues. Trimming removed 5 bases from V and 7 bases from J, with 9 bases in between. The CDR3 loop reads CAWEKGQPQHF. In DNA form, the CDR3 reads TGTGCCTGGGAGAAGGGGCAGCCCCAGCATTTT.

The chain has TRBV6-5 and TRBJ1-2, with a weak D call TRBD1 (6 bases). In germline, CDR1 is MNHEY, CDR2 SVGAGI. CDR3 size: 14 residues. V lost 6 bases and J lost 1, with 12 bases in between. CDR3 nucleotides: TGTGCCAGCAGGACCCCGGACAGTAACTATGGCTACACCTTC. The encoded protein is CASRTPDSNYGYTF.

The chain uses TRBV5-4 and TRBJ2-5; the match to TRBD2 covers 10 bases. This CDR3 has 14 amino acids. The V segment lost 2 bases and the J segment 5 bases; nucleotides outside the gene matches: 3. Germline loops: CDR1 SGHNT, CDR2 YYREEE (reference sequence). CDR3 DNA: TGTGCCAGCAGCTTTAGCGGGGGGTTGGAGACCCAGTACTTC. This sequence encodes CASSFSGGLETQYF.

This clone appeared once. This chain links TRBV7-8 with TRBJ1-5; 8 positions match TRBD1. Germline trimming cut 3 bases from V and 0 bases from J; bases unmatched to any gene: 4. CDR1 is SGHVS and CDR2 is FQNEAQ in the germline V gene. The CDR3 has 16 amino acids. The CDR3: CASSFQTGDSNQPQHF. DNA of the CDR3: TGTGCCAGCAGCTTCCAGACAGGGGATAGCAATCAGCCCCAGCATTTT.

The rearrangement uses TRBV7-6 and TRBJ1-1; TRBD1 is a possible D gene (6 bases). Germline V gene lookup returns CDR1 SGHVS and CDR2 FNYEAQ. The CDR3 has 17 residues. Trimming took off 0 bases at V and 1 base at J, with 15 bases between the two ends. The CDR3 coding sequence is TGTGCCAGCAGCTTAGCTAGGGCTCTAGGGGGGAACACTGAAGCTTTCTTT. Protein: CASSLARALGGNTEAFF.